The 30 T cell receptor beta chains in this list originate from one sample, sequenced in a study of cytomegalovirus exposure and HLA in healthy donors. PCR was performed using 60 Vbeta and 13 Jbeta primers. Only in-frame clones appear in the TCRdb table, and some are missing; sequencing was by immunoSEQ multiplex PCR. The repertoire table contains approximately 80,000 clones. Sequences were obtained from PBMCs. All receptors derive from a woman in her 30s in good health and CMV-seronegative.

V usage is TRBV19 and J usage is TRBJ2-1, with D unclear. The CDR3 runs 16 residues. The germline V and J ends were trimmed by 1 base and 0 bases, with 10 bases remaining between them. CDR1 is LNHDA, CDR2 SQIVND, per germline (reference sequence). In nucleotides, the CDR3 is TGTGCCAGTAGTATAGTGGAGAGTAGCTCCTACAATGAGCAGTTCTTC. Protein sequence: CASSIVESSSYNEQFF.

The chain employs TRBV4-2 and TRBJ2-1; tentative D call: TRBD1 (6 bases). The CDR3 loop spans 15 amino acids. Germline assignment: CDR1 LGHNA and CDR2 YNFKEQ. V was pared by 5 bases and J by 0 bases, with 11 bases between. CDR3 amino acids: CASSNGQRSYNEQFF. CDR3 nucleotide sequence: TGTGCCAGCAGCAACGGACAGCGCTCCTACAATGAGCAGTTCTTC.

The chain employs TRBV7-9 and TRBJ1-2; D is uncertain. This CDR3 comprises 14 residues. The V gene lost 3 bases and the J gene lost 4 bases, with 12 bases spanning the gap. The germline V gene has CDR1 SEHNR and CDR2 FQNEAQ (reference sequence). The CDR3 coding sequence is TGTGCCAGCAGCTTTGATACAGTTCCCTATGGCTACACCTTC. Protein sequence: CASSFDTVPYGYTF.

V and J are TRBV6-1 and TRBJ1-2, with TRBD1 identical over 7 bases. There are 13 residues in the CDR3. Germline values: CDR1 MNHNS, CDR2 SASEGT. V lost 6 bases to trimming and J lost 7 bases; unmatched junction nucleotides: 8. CDR3 residues: CASREQGIRGYTF. CDR3 sequence (DNA): TGTGCCAGCAGGGAACAGGGGATTCGTGGCTACACCTTC.

The gene calls are TRBV7-2 and TRBJ1-6; 10 nucleotides line up with TRBD1. Trimming removed 5 bases from V and 7 bases from J; junction bases left unmatched: 5. CDR1 SGHTA and CDR2 FQGNSA come from the germline V gene. This CDR3 region has 15 residues. CDR3 sequence reads: CASSARDRGNSPLHF. CDR3 in DNA: TGTGCCAGCAGCGCGCGGGACAGGGGAAATTCACCCCTCCACTTT.

This rearrangement joins TRBV2 to TRBJ1-1; D may be TRBD1 (5 bases). V lost 3 bases to trimming and J lost 4 bases, with 15 bases between them. Germline CDR1 is SNHLY and CDR2 is FYNNEI. CDR3 length: 15 residues. The CDR3 sequence: CASSDNWNGGTEAFF. Here the CDR3 DNA reads TGTGCCAGCAGTGACAACTGGAACGGGGGCACTGAAGCTTTCTTT.

The rearrangement links TRBV5-6 to TRBJ2-2; D is ambiguous. Germline assignment: CDR1 SGHDT and CDR2 YYEEEE. The CDR3 covers 13 residues. V lost 4 bases and J 6 bases, leaving 10 bases between the germline ends. CDR3 coding DNA: TGTGCCAGCAGCCCACCGAGCGCCGGGGAGCTGTTTTTT. This translates into CASSPPSAGELFF.

The rearrangement uses TRBV4-1 and TRBJ1-5; D uncertain. This CDR3 has 15 residues. V lost 1 base and J lost 2, with 9 bases in between. From germline, CDR1 is MGHRA and CDR2 YSYEKL. The CDR3 nucleotides are TGCGCCAGCAGCCAAGTAGACACAGGCAATCAGCCCCAGCATTTT. Translated: CASSQVDTGNQPQHF.

The genes are TRBV5-4 and TRBJ2-6, with D tentatively TRBD2 (5 bases). There are 16 residues in the CDR3. From germline, CDR1 is SGHNT and CDR2 YYREEE (reference sequence). Trimming cost V 2 bases and J 1 base, with 10 bases left between them. CDR3 loop: CASSLSRGSGANVLTF. The CDR3 region has the DNA TGTGCCAGCAGCTTAAGTCGGGGATCTGGGGCCAACGTCCTGACTTTC.

The genes are TRBV30 and TRBJ2-5; TRBD1 aligns across 7 bases. The J call is in doubt because the DNA end fits TRBJ2-7 better. The V gene's germline CDR1 is GTSNPN and CDR2 SVGIG (reference sequence). The CDR3 contains 13 residues. This CDR3 reads CAWRRTGSYEQYF. The CDR3 nucleotides are TGTGCCTGGAGGAGGACAGGATCCTACGAGCAGTACTTC.

As regards this clone: At one of its ends the junction is not consistent with the germline gene, which may arise from a read error. V is TRBV7-7 and J is TRBJ2-5; 10 bases align to TRBD1. Germline V CDR1 and CDR2: SSHAT, FNYEAQ (reference sequence). The CDR3 spans 14 residues. CDR3 nucleotides: TGTGCTAGCAGCCCCGACAGGGGGCGCGGTAAACGGTACTTC. Amino acid sequence: CASSPDRGRGKRYF.

The chain recombines TRBV29-1 with TRBJ2-4; TRBD1 agrees at 7 bases. V lost 5 bases and J lost 8; bases outside the gene matches: 15. Looked up from germline, CDR1 is SQVTM and CDR2 is ANQGSEA. The CDR3 has 15 residues. CDR3 in DNA: TGCAGCGTTTGGGACAGCGGATTAGCCACGGACATTCAGTACTTC. It yields the protein CSVWDSGLATDIQYF.

The V call is TRBV7-8, the J call TRBJ2-7, with D uncertain. CDR1 and CDR2 from the germline V gene are SGHVS and FQNEAQ. Trimming stripped 1 base from V and 1 base from J, with 11 bases between. The CDR3 consists of 15 residues. The CDR3 loop reads CASSLGATPSYEQYF. In nucleotides, the CDR3 is TGTGCCAGCAGCTTAGGGGCTACGCCTTCCTACGAGCAGTACTTC.

The chain links TRBV19 to TRBJ1-2; D is possibly TRBD1 (5 bases). The CDR3 covers 13 residues. Germline V gene sequence: CDR1 LNHDA, CDR2 SQIVND (reference sequence). The germline V and J ends were trimmed by 6 bases and 4 bases, with 12 bases remaining between them. The CDR3 bases are TGTGCCAGTAGCTCGGGACTCCGCTATGGCTACACCTTC. Amino acids: CASSSGLRYGYTF. Using reference TRBV19 and TRBJ1-2 for the parts outside the CDR3, the full variable domain is DGGITQSPKYLFRKEGQNVTLSCEQNLNHDAMYWYRQDPGQGLRLIYYSQIVNDFQKGDIAEGYSVSREKKESFPLTVTSAQKNPTAFYLCASSSGLRYGYTFGSGTRLTVV.

The chain combines TRBV6-5 with TRBJ1-1; no clear D. The CDR3 contains 12 residues. V was clipped by 4 bases and J by 6 bases, with 9 bases between them. Germline V CDR1 and CDR2: MNHEY, SVGAGI. The CDR3 here is CASSSSGSEAFF. The CDR3 nucleotides read TGTGCCAGCAGTTCATCGGGGTCTGAAGCTTTCTTT.

The chain has TRBV30 and TRBJ1-2, with D perhaps matching TRBD1 (5 bases). Trimming cost V 0 bases and J 6 bases, with 14 bases left between them. Looked up from germline, CDR1 is GTSNPN and CDR2 is SVGIG (reference sequence). This CDR3 has 14 amino acids. Here the CDR3 reads CAWSVGFSRDGYTF. The CDR3 DNA follows: TGTGCCTGGAGTGTAGGGTTCTCCAGGGATGGCTACACCTTC. The whole variable domain, remainder taken from reference TRBV30 and TRBJ1-2, is SQTIHQWPATLVQPVGSPLSLECTVEGTSNPNLYWYRQAAGRGLQLLFYSVGIGQISSEVPQNLSASRPQDRQFILSSKKLLLSDSGFYLCAWSVGFSRDGYTFGSGTRLTVV.

The chain carries TRBV5-6 and TRBJ1-2; maybe TRBD1 (6 bases). Trimming removed 4 bases from V and 11 bases from J, with 18 bases in between. The CDR3 extends over 13 amino acids. Germline assignment: CDR1 SGHDT and CDR2 YYEEEE. The CDR3 loop reads CASSHKDSGQYTF. CDR3 bases: TGTGCCAGCAGCCACAAGGACAGCGGCCAGTACACCTTC.

The rearrangement links TRBV9 to TRBJ1-2; D unclear. Trimming removed 3 bases at V and 14 bases at J, with 17 bases between. Germline CDR1 and CDR2: SGDLS and YYNGEE. The CDR3 totals 12 residues. Here the CDR3 DNA reads TGTGCCAGCAGCGAGGGAGGAACTGGGATTACCTTC. This codes for CASSEGGTGITF.

This chain links TRBV6-5 with TRBJ2-1, with a possible D match to TRBD1 (6 bases). The CDR3 has 14 amino acids. V dropped 0 bases and J dropped 9 bases, with 12 bases sitting between them. Germline V gene data show CDR1 as MNHEY and CDR2 as SVGAGI. In DNA form, the CDR3 reads TGTGCCAGCAGTTACTCTTCAGGGGCAAGTGAGCAGTTCTTC. Amino acid sequence: CASSYSSGASEQFF.

The CDR3 DNA is TGTGCCAGCAGTTGGACAGGGATGAACACTGAAGCTTTCTTT. This encodes CASSWTGMNTEAFF. The chain employs TRBV27 and TRBJ1-1; 8 nucleotides match TRBD1. The germline V gene encodes CDR1 MNHEY and CDR2 SMNVEV (reference sequence). Unmatched junction bases numbered 1, after V lost 4 bases and J lost 0 bases. The CDR3 is made up of 14 amino acids.

The gene calls are TRBV5-1 and TRBJ2-1; D is perhaps TRBD1 (5 bases). Germline CDR1 is SGHRS and CDR2 is YFSETQ. The CDR3 runs to 15 residues. Trimming took off 0 bases at V and 2 bases at J, with 9 bases between the two ends. The DNA of the CDR3 is TGCGCCAGCAGCTTGGTGGGGCCTGCCTACAATGAGCAGTTCTTC. It translates to CASSLVGPAYNEQFF.

The chain employs TRBV5-8 and TRBJ2-5; D is perhaps TRBD2 (5 bases). Per germline, CDR1 SGHTS and CDR2 YDEGEE. V dropped 2 bases and J dropped 3 bases, with 11 bases sitting between them. The CDR3 loop spans 14 amino acids. As DNA, the CDR3 is TGTGCCAGCAGCTTCGGACTGCCCGAAGAGACCCAGTACTTC. Its protein product is CASSFGLPEETQYF.

This chain connects TRBV19 to TRBJ2-3; 9 nucleotides align to TRBD1. The J segment lost 6 bases and the V segment lost 3 bases, leaving 10 bases of the junction unmatched. Germline V gene lookup returns CDR1 LNHDA and CDR2 SQIVND (reference sequence). The CDR3 loop spans 16 amino acids. Written as DNA, the CDR3 is TGTGCCAGTAGTATCAACGGACAGGGGTTGGTGGATACGCAGTATTTT. Amino acids: CASSINGQGLVDTQYF.

The chain uses TRBV5-6 and TRBJ1-5; 7 bases align to TRBD1. The V gene's germline CDR1 is SGHDT and CDR2 YYEEEE. The CDR3 runs to 14 residues. V lost 3 bases and J lost 7; bases outside the gene matches: 7. CDR3 loop: CASSSNRGEQPQHF. In DNA, the CDR3 is TGTGCCAGCAGCTCGAACAGGGGTGAGCAGCCCCAGCATTTT.

V usage is TRBV19 and J usage is TRBJ1-1; the D is unclear. Per germline, CDR1 LNHDA and CDR2 SQIVND (reference sequence). Trimming took off 5 bases at V and 4 bases at J, with 11 bases between the two ends. This CDR3 is 13 amino acids long. This CDR3 reads CASSFGVGTEAFF. DNA for the CDR3: TGTGCCAGTAGTTTCGGGGTAGGCACTGAAGCTTTCTTT.

The chain recombines TRBV5-1 with TRBJ1-2; maybe TRBD1 (6 bases). The V and J ends lost 0 bases and 4 bases respectively, with 16 bases between them. There are 16 residues in the CDR3. Germline assignment: CDR1 SGHRS and CDR2 YFSETQ. Here the CDR3 DNA reads TGCGCCAGCAGCTTGGGGGATACAGGGACGGTCTATGGCTACACCTTC. The encoded protein is CASSLGDTGTVYGYTF.

The chain joins TRBV19 to TRBJ1-1, with 7 positions matching TRBD1. Germline V CDR1 and CDR2: LNHDA, SQIVND (reference sequence). The ends lost 5 bases at V and 3 bases at J; junction bases unmatched: 6. The CDR3 contains 14 residues. CDR3 region: CASSPRQGHTEAFF. CDR3 bases: TGTGCCAGTAGTCCGCGACAGGGCCACACTGAAGCTTTCTTT.

Concerning this clone itself: The sample holds other DNA sequences that translate to the same CDR3. The gene calls are TRBV18 and TRBJ1-1, with D unclear. V lost 2 bases and J lost 0, with 10 bases in between. CDR1 is KGHSH and CDR2 is LQKENI in the germline V gene. The CDR3 length is 15 residues. CDR3 nucleotides: TGTGCCAGCTCACCAGAGGGCACACTGAACACTGAAGCTTTCTTT. Encoded protein: CASSPEGTLNTEAFF.

This chain joins TRBV2 and TRBJ2-7; D ambiguous. Trimming removed 4 bases from V and 2 bases from J, with 6 bases in between. This CDR3 has 12 amino acids. Per germline, CDR1 SNHLY and CDR2 FYNNEI. This CDR3 is CASSARTYEQYF. The CDR3 coding sequence is TGTGCCAGCAGTGCGAGAACCTACGAGCAGTACTTC.

The chain uses TRBV19 and TRBJ2-3, with D perhaps matching TRBD2 (5 bases). V gave up 8 bases and J gave up 2 bases, with 11 bases separating them. CDR3 length: 13 residues. Looked up from germline, CDR1 is LNHDA and CDR2 is SQIVND (reference sequence). CDR3 DNA sequence: TGTGCCAGTCAGGCAGCGGTCACAGATACGCAGTATTTT. Protein: CASQAAVTDTQYF.